These T cell receptor beta chains were read from a single sample in a study of blood T cell repertoires in COVID-19. Using immunoSEQ multiplex PCR, the repertoire was profiled, and TCRdb retains in-frame clones only, with some absent. This sample carries around 180,000 clones, about 85% of them seen once, and the ten largest clones take roughly 26%. The specimen sequenced was peripheral blood. The source is a man in his sixties with acute or convalescent COVID-19. Both conserved end residues are part of each CDR3. A D gene is named only where the DNA matches it firmly. Not every row has a clone size; where given, it reads once, few, many or a size class.

d_gene | j_gene | abundance | v_gene | CDR3aa | CDR3nt
- | TRBJ1-4 | once | TRBV6-6 | CASSYKGATNEKLFF | TGTGCCAGCAGTTACAAAGGGGCAACTAATGAAAAACTGTTTTTT
TRBD1 | TRBJ1-2 | once | TRBV7-9 | CASSSRQPRGRNRGYTF | TGTGCCAGCAGCTCTCGCCAGCCCAGGGGGCGAAATCGGGGCTACACCTTC
- | TRBJ2-7 | - | TRBV18 | CASSPERSSYEQYF | TGTGCCAGCTCGCCGGAGCGGTCCTCCTACGAGCAGTACTTC
- | TRBJ1-6 | - | TRBV9 | CASSVTQGPNSPLHF | TGTGCCAGCAGCGTGACCCAGGGGCCTAATTCACCCCTCCACTTT
TRBD2 | TRBJ2-2 | - | TRBV4-1 | CASSQDRGLLVGGELFF | TGCGCCAGCAGCCAAGATCGGGGACTATTAGTAGGCGGGGAGCTGTTTTTT
- | TRBJ1-1 | - | TRBV5-8 | CASSLWTVNTEAFF | TGTGCCAGCAGCTTGTGGACAGTGAACACTGAAGCTTTCTTT
TRBD1 | TRBJ1-1 | - | TRBV11-3 | CASSSQGAGIGEAFF | TGTGCCAGCAGCTCCCAGGGGGCGGGTATCGGTGAAGCTTTCTTT
- | TRBJ2-7 | - | TRBV19 | CASSLSDYGEQYF | TGTGCCAGTAGTTTATCGGACTACGGCGAGCAGTACTTC
- | TRBJ2-2 | - | TRBV6-5 | CASTRGRNTGELFF | TGTGCCAGCACCAGGGGCCGAAACACCGGGGAGCTGTTTTTT
TRBD2 | TRBJ2-7 | many | TRBV4-3 | CASSTSRTSGGEQYF | TGCGCCAGCAGCACATCCCGGACTAGTGGGGGCGAGCAGTACTTC
TRBD1 | TRBJ1-2 | - | TRBV28 | CASRTGSNGYTF | TGTGCCAGCAGGACAGGGAGCAATGGCTACACCTTC
- | TRBJ2-3 | - | TRBV5-1 | CASSLSAERTDTQYF | TGCGCCAGCAGCTTGAGTGCGGAGCGCACAGATACGCAGTATTTT
- | TRBJ1-2 | - | TRBV3-1/TRBV3-2 | CASSQVQTEIFEGYTF | TGTGCCAGCAGCCAAGTTCAGACAGAGATCTTCGAGGGCTACACCTTC
TRBD2 | TRBJ2-5 | - | TRBV7-8 | CASSLVRAGGPETQYF | TGTGCCAGCAGCTTAGTACGGGCGGGGGGGCCAGAGACCCAGTACTTC
TRBD1 | TRBJ1-5 | - | TRBV19 | CASSDRDQPQHF | TGTGCCAGTAGTGACAGGGATCAGCCCCAGCATTTT
TRBD2 | TRBJ2-1 | - | TRBV11-1 | CASTPTGLAYNEQFF | TGTGCCAGCACCCCTACTGGACTAGCCTACAATGAGCAGTTCTTC
TRBD1 | TRBJ1-1 | - | TRBV10-3 | CAISEDRAVQDTEAFF | TGTGCCATCAGTGAGGACAGGGCGGTTCAGGACACTGAAGCTTTCTTT
- | TRBJ1-5 | - | TRBV3-1/TRBV3-2 | CASSFRRDSNQPQHF | TGTGCCAGCAGCTTCCGGCGGGATAGCAATCAGCCCCAGCATTTT
- | TRBJ2-7 | - | TRBV12-3/TRBV12-4 | CARLHPSSYEQYF | TGTGCCCGACTCCACCCGAGCTCCTACGAGCAGTACTTC
TRBD1 | TRBJ1-2 | - | TRBV18 | CASSPGTGTNYGYTF | TGTGCCAGCTCCCCAGGGACAGGCACTAACTATGGCTACACCTTC
TRBD1 | TRBJ1-1 | - | TRBV5-1 | CASSPQGMNTEAFF | TGCGCCAGCAGCCCACAGGGGATGAACACTGAAGCTTTCTTT
TRBD1 | TRBJ1-5 | once | TRBV10-2 | CASSEHFGVGQGTQPQHF | TGCGCCAGCAGTGAGCATTTCGGTGTCGGACAGGGGACTCAGCCCCAGCATTTT
TRBD1 | TRBJ1-2 | many | TRBV19 | CASSTLQGADGYTF | TGTGCCAGTAGTACCCTACAGGGGGCTGACGGCTACACCTTC
- | TRBJ1-4 | - | TRBV9 | CASSSGSPNEKLFF | TGTGCCAGCAGCTCAGGGTCACCTAATGAAAAACTGTTTTTT
- | TRBJ2-5 | - | TRBV11-2 | CASSPTRETQYF | TGTGCCAGCAGTCCGACCAGGGAGACCCAGTACTTC
TRBD1 | TRBJ1-5 | - | TRBV30 | CAWSLHVTGIDQPQHF | TGTGCCTGGAGCCTCCACGTGACAGGGATCGATCAGCCCCAGCATTTT
- | TRBJ2-2 | - | TRBV11-3 | CASSVAPTVNTGELFF | TGTGCCAGCAGCGTCGCCCCGACAGTGAACACCGGGGAGCTGTTTTTT
- | TRBJ1-5 | - | TRBV7-3 | CASSRDWQGLSNQPQHF | TGTGCCAGCAGCCGTGATTGGCAGGGTCTGAGCAATCAGCCCCAGCATTTT
- | TRBJ1-2 | - | TRBV6-6 | CASSPDNSYGYTF | TGTGCCAGCAGTCCCGACAACTCCTATGGCTACACCTTC
- | TRBJ1-3 | - | TRBV7-9 | CASSLVDTIYF | TGTGCCAGCAGCTTAGTCGACACCATATATTTT
- | TRBJ1-5 | - | TRBV19 | CASSIAPGRVVWPQHF | TGTGCCAGTAGTATAGCCCCTGGCAGGGTGGTATGGCCCCAGCATTTT
- | TRBJ2-4 | - | TRBV12-5 | CASGLDGVPKNIQYF | TGTGCTAGTGGTTTGGACGGGGTTCCCAAAAACATTCAGTACTTC
- | TRBJ2-3 | - | TRBV18 | CASSPPGGQGDTQYF | TGTGCCAGCTCACCACCAGGTGGGCAGGGAGATACGCAGTATTTT
TRBD1 | TRBJ1-2 | - | TRBV19 | CASTLGQGEGGYTF | TGTGCCAGTACCCTAGGACAGGGGGAAGGTGGCTACACCTTC
TRBD2 | TRBJ2-3 | - | TRBV4-1 | CASSHQLAGSSTDTQYF | TGCGCCAGCAGCCACCAACTAGCGGGGTCTAGCACAGATACGCAGTATTTT
- | TRBJ1-1 | - | TRBV6-5 | CASTDRSQRGQAFF | TGTGCCAGCACCGACCGCAGTCAGCGGGGGCAAGCTTTCTTT
TRBD2 | TRBJ2-1 | - | TRBV11-2 | CASSWGTSGLNEQFF | TGTGCCAGCAGCTGGGGCACTAGCGGCCTGAATGAGCAGTTCTTC
TRBD2 | TRBJ2-3 | - | TRBV6-1 | CASSEASGSTDTQYF | TGTGCCAGCAGTGAAGCTAGCGGGAGCACAGATACGCAGTATTTT
TRBD1 | TRBJ1-2 | - | TRBV6-4 | CASSQDRTHRGGYTF | TGTGCCAGCAGCCAGGACAGGACGCACAGAGGGGGCTACACCTTC
TRBD1 | TRBJ1-2 | - | TRBV18 | CASSQPGQGVSGYTF | TGTGCCAGCTCACAGCCGGGACAGGGGGTCTCTGGCTACACCTTC